The following is a T cell receptor (beta chain) sequence with its context. The antigen remains undetermined. The germline CDR1 and CDR2 sequences are SEHNR and FQNEAQ (reference sequence). The CDR3 sequence is 11 residues long. The template switching step added UMIs that contained a 6-nucleotide sample barcode. Following a re-call of the 5' RACE reads, TCRdb has one entry per CDR3 protein and lacks DNA. The listing contains some 450,000 distinct CDR3 sequences. The record originates from a study of monozygotic twins with inflammatory bowel disease. Donors each gave about 2.5 ml of blood. Study-wide findings and caveats: Twins with IBD were found to have lower TCRbeta diversity (inverse Simpson) than healthy co-twins.

Sequencing input: blood. The rearrangement joins TRBV7-9 to TRBJ2-4. The clonotype comes from a human donor with ulcerative colitis or Crohn's disease, or a healthy co-twin of an affected twin (not recorded which). CDR3 amino acids: CASRSQSFWYF.